The 15 T cell receptor beta chains presented below share a single source sample, sequenced in a study of beta chain features in type 1 diabetes. The study reverse transcribed the entire isolated RNA, so it sequenced expressed TCRB transcripts. Profiling relied on immunoSEQ multiplex PCR, and the TCRdb table lists in-frame clones only, not all of them. In the table there are 330,000 or so clones, 13% to 15% of which are singletons. Sequences were obtained from central memory CD4+ T cells from blood. Source of these receptors: a man aged 30 to 45 in good health.

This clone was observed a handful of times. Distinct nucleotide sequences in the sample also encode this CDR3. The chain joins TRBV11-2 to TRBJ1-1; a possible D gene is TRBD1 (6 bases). V lost 5 bases and J lost 1, with 11 bases in between. Germline V gives CDR1 SGHAT, CDR2 FQNNGV. CDR3 length equals 14 residues. CDR3 sequence: CASSHWTENTEAFF. DNA of the CDR3: TGTGCCAGCAGCCATTGGACAGAGAACACTGAAGCTTTCTTT.

The sample holds a few counts of this clone. V usage is TRBV25-1 and J usage is TRBJ1-1, with a weak D call TRBD1 (6 bases). V was cut by 4 bases and J by 6 bases, with 15 bases left in between. The CDR3 length is 14 residues. Germline CDR1 is MGHDK and CDR2 is SYGVNS. The CDR3 spells CASSARDTSPEAFF. Written as DNA, the CDR3 is TGTGCCAGCAGTGCCCGGGACACTTCACCTGAAGCTTTCTTT.

On this clone itself: This specimen includes other DNA sequences encoding the same CDR3. V usage is TRBV5-4 and J usage is TRBJ2-3; D may be TRBD2 (6 bases). CDR1 SGHNT and CDR2 YYREEE come from the germline V gene (reference sequence). The CDR3 runs 14 residues. V lost 3 bases and J lost 0, with 8 bases in between. CDR3 amino acids: CASSSGASTDTQYF. The CDR3 nucleotides read TGTGCCAGCAGCTCGGGAGCGAGCACAGATACGCAGTATTTT. Based on the CDR3 plus reference TRBV5-4 and TRBJ2-3, the full variable domain is ETGVTQSPTHLIKTRGQQVTLRCSSQSGHNTVSWYQQALGQGPQFIFQYYREEENGRGNFPPRFSGLQFPNYSSELNVNALELDDSALYLCASSSGASTDTQYFGPGTRLTVL.

The genes are TRBV5-1 and TRBJ2-3; D is uncertain. The length of the CDR3 is 12 residues. Germline assignment: CDR1 SGHRS and CDR2 YFSETQ. V dropped 2 bases and J dropped 3 bases, with 4 bases sitting between them. Here the CDR3 reads CASSFTTDTQYF. As DNA, the CDR3 is TGCGCCAGCAGCTTTACAACAGATACGCAGTATTTT.

The gene calls are TRBV4-3 and TRBJ1-4; D might be TRBD1 (5 bases). The germline gives CDR1 LGHNA, CDR2 YSLEER. V was cut by 3 bases and J by 5 bases, with 19 bases left in between. The CDR3 has 17 residues. This CDR3 is CASSQDLRADKNEKLFF. CDR3 coding DNA: TGCGCCAGCAGCCAGGACCTTCGAGCGGACAAAAATGAAAAACTGTTTTTT.

This sequence joins TRBV5-1 and TRBJ2-7; the D gene could be TRBD1 or TRBD2 (6 bases each). Germline V lookup: CDR1 SGHRS, CDR2 YFSETQ. Trimming took off 0 bases at V and 3 bases at J, with 10 bases between the two ends. The CDR3 loop spans 14 amino acids. Here the CDR3 reads CASSLDGGSYEQYF. The CDR3 DNA reads as TGCGCCAGCAGCTTGGACGGGGGCAGCTACGAGCAGTACTTC.

The genes are TRBV13 and TRBJ1-1, with D maybe TRBD1 (6 bases). This CDR3 is built from 15 residues. Germline V gene lookup returns CDR1 PRHDT and CDR2 FYEKMQ (reference sequence). V was trimmed by 5 bases and J by 6 bases, leaving 19 bases between them. The CDR3 loop is CASSLQTGFRAEAFF. For the CDR3, the DNA is TGTGCCAGCAGCCTCCAAACAGGGTTTAGGGCTGAAGCTTTCTTT.

This clone was observed a few times. The chain employs TRBV5-4 and TRBJ1-2; no clear D gene. Germline assignment: CDR1 SGHNT and CDR2 YYREEE (reference sequence). The V end lost 0 bases, the J end lost 5 bases, and 2 bases lay between the germline ends. The CDR3 sequence is 11 residues long. The CDR3 nucleotides read TGTGCCAGCAGCTTGGATTATGGCTACACCTTC. Translation gives CASSLDYGYTF.

About this clone: This likely traces to a read error, being one base from a far larger clone. Distinct nucleotide sequences in the sample also encode this CDR3. This chain connects TRBV7-7 to TRBJ2-5; D uncertain. The CDR3 is 16 residues long. CDR1 is SSHAT and CDR2 is FNYEAQ in the germline V gene (reference sequence). Trimming took off 3 bases at V and 7 bases at J, with 21 bases between the two ends. The CDR3 DNA reads as TGTGCCAGCAGCTTGGCGCCTTCGCCCCGTTTTGGGACCCAGTACTTC. It yields the protein CASSLAPSPRFGTQYF.

Only one count was recorded for this clone. The V call is TRBV18, the J call TRBJ2-3; the match to TRBD2 covers 14 bases. V lost 2 bases to trimming and J lost 6 bases; unmatched junction nucleotides: 10. The CDR3 runs 18 residues. Germline assignment: CDR1 KGHSH and CDR2 LQKENI. The DNA for the CDR3 is TGTGCCAGCTCACCATCCAGACTAGCGGGGGGGCCAGGGGATACGCAGTATTTT. The encoded protein is CASSPSRLAGGPGDTQYF. The entire variable domain, with the rest obtained from reference TRBV18 and TRBJ2-3, is as follows: NAGVMQNPRHLVRRRGQEARLRCSPMKGHSHVYWYRQLPEEGLKFMVYLQKENIIDESGMPKERFSAEFPKEGPSILRIQQVVRGDSAAYFCASSPSRLAGGPGDTQYFGPGTRLTVL.

This rearrangement joins TRBV9 to TRBJ2-1; the match to TRBD2 covers 7 bases. The CDR3 loop spans 15 amino acids. J gave up 1 base and V 1 base, and 2 bases lay outside the gene matches. CDR1 and CDR2 (germline): SGDLS, YYNGEE. Here the CDR3 reads CASSVREGSYNEQFF. The CDR3 region has the DNA TGTGCCAGCAGCGTAAGGGAGGGGTCCTACAATGAGCAGTTCTTC.

The chain links TRBV7-2 to TRBJ1-2; 9 nucleotides agree with TRBD1. The CDR3 sequence is 13 residues long. V shed 3 bases, J shed 8 bases, and the junction held 4 bases outside the gene matches. The germline gives CDR1 SGHTA, CDR2 FQGNSA. The DNA of the CDR3 is TGTGCCAGCAGCTTCGACAGGGGGGGAGGCTACACCTTC. Translating gives CASSFDRGGGYTF.

This clone was seen a few times. The rearrangement links TRBV6-5 to TRBJ2-7; maybe TRBD2 (5 bases). V dropped 6 bases and J dropped 0 bases, with 9 bases sitting between them. Looked up from germline, CDR1 is MNHEY and CDR2 is SVGAGI. The length of the CDR3 is 13 residues. Here the CDR3 DNA reads TGTGCCAGCAGAATGAGCGGCTCCTACGAGCAGTACGTC. The encoded protein is CASRMSGSYEQYV.

V usage is TRBV7-9 and J usage is TRBJ2-5; no clear D gene. The CDR3 spans 14 residues. Looked up from germline, CDR1 is SEHNR and CDR2 is FQNEAQ (reference sequence). V dropped 0 bases and J dropped 1 base, with 6 bases sitting between them. CDR3 coding DNA: TGTGCCAGCAGCTTAGCCCCCTTCCAAGAGACCCAGTACTTC. This encodes CASSLAPFQETQYF.

The V gene is TRBV2, the J gene TRBJ2-5; 16 bases are a match to TRBD2. The V segment lost 5 bases and the J segment 6 bases; nucleotides outside the gene matches: 6. The germline gives CDR1 SNHLY, CDR2 FYNNEI. The CDR3 spans 16 residues. CDR3 amino acids: CASSLGLAGGVKTQYF. The CDR3 nucleotides are TGTGCCAGCAGTCTGGGACTAGCGGGGGGGGTTAAGACCCAGTACTTC. Combining the CDR3 with reference TRBV2 and TRBJ2-5 gives the whole variable domain EPEVTQTPSHQVTQMGQEVILRCVPISNHLYFYWYRQILGQKVEFLVSFYNNEISEKSEIFDDQFSVERPDGSNFTLKIRSTKLEDSAMYFCASSLGLAGGVKTQYFGPGTRLLVL.